This T cell receptor (beta chain) was captured by sequencing in a study of vaccination and CD4 T cells after COVID-19. The wider study: Control cultures received a CEFX pool, an HIV-1 Nef pool, or no peptide. Study-wide results and caveats: Median roughly 86% of reactive clones detected in convalescent patients emerged only post-vaccination.

Described treatment: roughly 10-day PBMC culture with coronavirus spike peptide pools or control peptides (ViraFEST assay). Before Alpha, Beta and Delta appeared in the US, convalescents tested positive (March–December 2020). The germline V and J ends were trimmed by 1 base and 8 bases, with 8 bases remaining between them. CDR1 and CDR2 from the germline V gene are KGHDR and SFDVKD. The CDR3 length is 13 residues. This clonotype occurred once. Its antigen is unknown. The Oncomine TCR Beta short-read assay sequenced DNA from cultured CD4+ T cells. The template was genomic DNA from cultured CD4+ T cells. MiXCR, run by TCRdb on the PCR reads, gives a single entry per CDR3 protein. The sample shows approximately 9,600 distinct CDR3 sequences, 45% to 50% of them seen only once.

This chain joins TRBV24-1 and TRBJ1-3; D ambiguous. The TCR was taken from a human donor who had recovered from COVID-19. Sequencing input: CD4+ T cells from blood, cultured in vitro. CDR3 in DNA: TGTGCCACCAGTGATTTAAGTGGGGACACCATATATTTT. Translation gives CATSDLSGDTIYF.